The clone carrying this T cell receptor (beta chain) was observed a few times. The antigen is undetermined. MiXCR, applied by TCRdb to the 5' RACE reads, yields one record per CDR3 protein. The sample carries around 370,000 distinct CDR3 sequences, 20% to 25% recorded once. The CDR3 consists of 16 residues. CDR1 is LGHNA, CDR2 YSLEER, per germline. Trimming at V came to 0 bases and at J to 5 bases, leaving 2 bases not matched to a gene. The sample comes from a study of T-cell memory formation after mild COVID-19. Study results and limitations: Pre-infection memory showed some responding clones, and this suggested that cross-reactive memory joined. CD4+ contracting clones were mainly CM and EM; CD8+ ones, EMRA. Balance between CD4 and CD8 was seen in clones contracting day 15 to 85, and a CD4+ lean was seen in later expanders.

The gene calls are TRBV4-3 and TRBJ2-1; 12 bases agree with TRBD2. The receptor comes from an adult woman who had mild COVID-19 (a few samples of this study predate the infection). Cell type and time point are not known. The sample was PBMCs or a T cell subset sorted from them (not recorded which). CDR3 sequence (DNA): TGCGCCAGCAGCCAAGATACTAGCGGGAGGAACAATGAGCAGTTCTTC. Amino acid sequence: CASSQDTSGRNNEQFF.